The present entry profiles one T cell receptor (beta chain) with its context. Patients in Seattle were enrolled during active infection, then followed longitudinally. How the authors handled the data: Amplification with reference gene primers provided the estimates of nucleated cell counts. TCRdb's copy holds only in-frame clones and misses some; the assay was immunoSEQ multiplex PCR. The V and J calls and the clone size are those of that table, but D and trimming were determined from the DNA. The sample has 150,000 to 200,000 clones, around four fifths seen once. The source of the sample is a study of blood T cell repertoires in COVID-19. Overall study context: Sites across the United States, Italy and Spain contributed samples from acute and convalescent COVID-19. Nucleic acid was either cDNA or gDNA, and it came from T cells, B-cell-depleted T cells, or PBMCs.

From germline, CDR1 is SEHNR and CDR2 FQNEAQ (reference sequence). The germline V and J ends were trimmed by 5 bases and 6 bases, with 14 bases remaining between them. The CDR3 sequence is 15 residues long. What was sequenced was peripheral blood. The TCR originated in a woman aged 70-85 years with COVID-19, enrolled during active disease. The gene calls are TRBV7-9 and TRBJ1-6, with a weak D call TRBD1 (6 bases). The CDR3 DNA reads as TGTGCCAGCAGCCCGACGACAGGCTTTAATTCACCCCTCCACTTT. Amino acids: CASSPTTGFNSPLHF.